These T cell receptor beta chains were read from a single sample in a study of CXCR3-negative and CXCR3-positive naive CD8 T cells. After re-calling the 5' RACE reads, TCRdb lists one entry per CDR3 protein, DNA absent. This table holds 100,000 to 150,000 distinct CDR3 sequences. Sequencing used naive CXCR3+ CD8+ T cells from blood. The source of these receptors is a human donor in good health. Some clones in this sample may be carry-over from other donors' samples. The CDR3 runs from the conserved cysteine through the conserved F or W.

V gene	J gene	CDR3 protein
TRBV20-1	TRBJ1-3	CSAFIQETSGNTIYF
TRBV27	TRBJ2-1	CASTSGTSGRNEQFF
TRBV6-5	TRBJ2-3	CASSSPDRAIDTQYF
TRBV4-1	TRBJ1-4	CASSQGAGDEKPFF
TRBV2	TRBJ2-7	CASLGHPYEQYF
TRBV6-1	TRBJ2-3	CASSEVPRLAGISSTDTQYF
TRBV30	TRBJ2-3	CAWTLAGGTDTQYF
TRBV2	TRBJ2-5	CASSALLEETQYF
TRBV9	TRBJ2-5	CASSVQEEQETQYF
TRBV3-1	TRBJ2-7	CASSHALGSAYEQYF
TRBV29-1	TRBJ2-2	CSVENPGELFF
TRBV13	TRBJ2-2	CASSSSTHTGELFF
TRBV9	TRBJ2-5	CASSVAGVQQETQYF
TRBV12-3/TRBV12-4	TRBJ2-5	CASGRPGGGETQYF
TRBV10-3	TRBJ2-2	CAISEEGDTGELFF
TRBV12-5	TRBJ1-4	CASGLDKGGTSNEKLFF
TRBV7-2	TRBJ1-5	CASSTLPIPRGNQPQHF
TRBV28	TRBJ2-1	CASSLSDSQQFF
TRBV10-3	TRBJ1-5	CAIRATGDNQPQHF
TRBV7-9	TRBJ1-1	CASSPRTAKNTEAFF
TRBV2	TRBJ1-1	CASSEWRTEAFF
TRBV4-1	TRBJ2-7	CASSQAGYSYEQYF
TRBV29-1	TRBJ1-2	CSATGTGRDGYTF
TRBV7-9	TRBJ2-3	CASSLVGTDTQYF
TRBV6-2/TRBV6-3	TRBJ2-7	CASSYLAASQTYEQYF
TRBV12-3/TRBV12-4	TRBJ1-5	CASLGPNQPQHF